This T cell receptor (beta chain) originates from a study of T cells in Graves' hyperthyroidism and ophthalmopathy. There were TCR beta CDR3 regions amplified from RNA transcripts. Using the HTBI primer set, a first-round RT-PCR was run on the TCR CDR3. Via MiXCR, TCRdb re-called the multiplex PCR reads, giving one row per CDR3 protein. The repertoire holds roughly 380,000 distinct CDR3 sequences, approximately 13% seen once, with around 21% in the top ten. This CDR3 region has 12 residues. Germline V gives CDR1 ENHRY, CDR2 SYGVKD. As for this clonotype: A junction boundary mismatches the germline segment, possibly from a read error.

The sequence was obtained from a man younger than 40 with Graves' hyperthyroidism that later progressed to Graves' ophthalmopathy. Specimen: blood. V gene TRBV10-3 combines with J gene TRBJ1-2; D is undetermined. The CDR3 reads CAIGESGYGYTF. As DNA, the CDR3 is TGTGCCATCGGTGAGTCGGGCTATGGCTACACCTTC.